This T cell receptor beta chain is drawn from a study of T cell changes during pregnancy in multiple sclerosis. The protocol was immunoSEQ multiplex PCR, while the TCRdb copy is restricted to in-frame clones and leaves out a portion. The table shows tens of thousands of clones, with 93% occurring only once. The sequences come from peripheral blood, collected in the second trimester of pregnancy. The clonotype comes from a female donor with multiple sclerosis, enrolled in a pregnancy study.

The CDR3 DNA sequence: TGTGCCAGCAGCTCCGGACTAGCGGAAGAGACCCAGTACTTC. Its translation: CASSSGLAEETQYF. This sequence joins TRBV5-4 and TRBJ2-5, with 10 nucleotides matching TRBD2. Per the germline V gene, CDR1 is SGHNT and CDR2 is YYREEE (reference sequence). The CDR3 has 14 residues. Trimming at V came to 3 bases and at J to 3 bases, leaving 2 bases not matched to a gene.